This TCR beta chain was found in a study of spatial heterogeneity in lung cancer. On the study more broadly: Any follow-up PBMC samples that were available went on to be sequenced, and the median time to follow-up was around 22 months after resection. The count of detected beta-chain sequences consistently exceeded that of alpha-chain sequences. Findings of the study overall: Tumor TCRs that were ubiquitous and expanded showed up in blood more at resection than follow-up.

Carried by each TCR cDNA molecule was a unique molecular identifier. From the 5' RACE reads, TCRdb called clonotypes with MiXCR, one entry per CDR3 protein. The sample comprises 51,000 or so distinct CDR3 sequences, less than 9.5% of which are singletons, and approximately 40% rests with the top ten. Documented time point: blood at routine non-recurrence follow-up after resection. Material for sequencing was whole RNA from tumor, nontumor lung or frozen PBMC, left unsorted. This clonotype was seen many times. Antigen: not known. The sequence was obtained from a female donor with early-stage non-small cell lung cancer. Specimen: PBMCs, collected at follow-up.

The CDR3 here is CASRRGGRDTQYF. The CDR3 coding sequence is TGTGCCAGCAGAAGAGGTGGGCGAGATACGCAGTATTTT. V usage is TRBV6-5 and J usage is TRBJ2-3; D remains ambiguous. Germline assignment: CDR1 MNHEY and CDR2 SVGAGI. V lost 6 bases and J 5 bases, leaving 12 bases between the germline ends. This CDR3 region has 13 residues.